The clone carrying this T cell receptor beta chain showed up just once. This record comes from a study of cytomegalovirus exposure and HLA in healthy donors. The PCR had 60 Vbeta and 13 Jbeta primers. Sequenced by immunoSEQ multiplex PCR; TCRdb stores in-frame clones only, minus some. The data show about 210,000 clones, 82% seen once. V gave up 4 bases and J gave up 0 bases, with 13 bases separating them. This CDR3 region has 15 residues. Germline loops: CDR1 MNHEY, CDR2 SMNVEV (reference sequence). Sequenced: PBMCs. The gene calls are TRBV27 and TRBJ2-7, with D uncertain. The clonotype was recovered from a man aged 40-49 years in good health and CMV-seropositive. This chain's CDR3 is CASSYAGRFSYEQYF. CDR3 nucleotide sequence: TGTGCCAGCAGTTACGCAGGCCGTTTCTCCTACGAGCAGTACTTC.